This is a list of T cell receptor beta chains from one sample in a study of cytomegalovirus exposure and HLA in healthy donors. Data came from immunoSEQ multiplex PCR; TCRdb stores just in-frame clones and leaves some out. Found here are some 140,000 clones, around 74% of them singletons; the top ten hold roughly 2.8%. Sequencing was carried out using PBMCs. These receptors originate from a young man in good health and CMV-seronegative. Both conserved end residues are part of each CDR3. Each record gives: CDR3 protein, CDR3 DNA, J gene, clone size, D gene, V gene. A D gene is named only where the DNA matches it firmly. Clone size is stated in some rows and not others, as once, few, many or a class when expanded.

CDR3: CASSLNQGTEAFF
DNA: TGTGCCAGCAGCTTGAACCAGGGCACTGAAGCTTTCTTT
J: TRBJ1-1
size: .
D: .
V: TRBV5-6

CDR3: CASSSQGASGNTIYF
DNA: TGTGCCAGCAGCTCTCAGGGGGCCTCCGGAAACACCATATATTTT
J: TRBJ1-3
size: few
D: TRBD1
V: TRBV11-2

CDR3: CASSEPQPEGRTEAFF
DNA: TGTGCCAGCAGTGAACCCCAACCGGAGGGGCGGACTGAAGCTTTCTTT
J: TRBJ1-1
size: .
D: .
V: TRBV2

CDR3: CASSGTSGRTDTQYF
DNA: TGTGCCAGCAGTGGGACTAGCGGGAGGACAGATACGCAGTATTTT
J: TRBJ2-3
size: .
D: TRBD2
V: TRBV2

CDR3: CASSYGWGQGKETQYF
DNA: TGTGCCAGCAGTTACGGATGGGGACAGGGGAAAGAGACCCAGTACTTC
J: TRBJ2-5
size: .
D: TRBD1
V: TRBV6-5

CDR3: CASSLAQGDTEAFF
DNA: TGTGCCAGCAGCTTAGCACAGGGGGACACTGAAGCTTTCTTT
J: TRBJ1-1
size: .
D: TRBD1
V: TRBV13

CDR3: CASSSPVNTEAFF
DNA: TGTGCCAGCAGTTCCCCGGTGAACACTGAAGCTTTCTTT
J: TRBJ1-1
size: .
D: .
V: TRBV6-5

CDR3: CASRPGQLNTEAFF
DNA: TGTGCCAGCAGACCCGGACAGTTGAACACTGAAGCTTTCTTT
J: TRBJ1-1
size: .
D: .
V: TRBV6-6

CDR3: CASSPDRANFNEKLFF
DNA: TGTGCCAGCAGCCCTGACAGGGCGAATTTTAATGAAAAACTGTTTTTT
J: TRBJ1-4
size: .
D: TRBD1
V: TRBV5-6

CDR3: CASGFSGVRGYTF
DNA: TGTGCTAGTGGTTTCTCAGGGGTCCGAGGCTACACCTTC
J: TRBJ1-2
size: .
D: .
V: TRBV12-5

CDR3: CASSSRQGPWGTEAFF
DNA: TGTGCCAGCAGCTCGCGACAGGGCCCCTGGGGGACTGAAGCTTTCTTT
J: TRBJ1-1
size: few
D: TRBD1
V: TRBV5-8

CDR3: CASSPWKGEGEKLFF
DNA: TGTGCCAGCAGCCCCTGGAAGGGGGAAGGCGAAAAACTGTTTTTT
J: TRBJ1-4
size: .
D: .
V: TRBV9

CDR3: CASSLFSRADTEAFF
DNA: TGTGCCAGCAGTTTATTTTCCAGGGCGGACACTGAAGCTTTCTTT
J: TRBJ1-1
size: .
D: .
V: TRBV28

CDR3: CASSFSRNRGNGYTF
DNA: TGTGCCAGCAGCTTTTCCAGAAACAGGGGAAATGGCTACACCTTC
J: TRBJ1-2
size: .
D: TRBD1
V: TRBV7-8

CDR3: CASSSGAGGPDTQYF
DNA: TGTGCCAGCAGCTCGGGAGCGGGGGGGCCGGATACGCAGTATTTT
J: TRBJ2-3
size: .
D: TRBD2
V: TRBV11-2

CDR3: CASSLPQGAGEQYF
DNA: TGCGCCAGCAGCTTACCCCAGGGGGCGGGGGAGCAGTACTTC
J: TRBJ2-7
size: few
D: TRBD1
V: TRBV5-1

CDR3: CASSFRLAGAPQETQYF
DNA: TGTGCCAGCAGCTTCCGACTAGCGGGGGCACCCCAAGAGACCCAGTACTTC
J: TRBJ2-5
size: .
D: TRBD2
V: TRBV7-9

CDR3: CASSLDLAGGQETQYF
DNA: TGTGCCAGCAGCTTAGATCTAGCGGGGGGCCAAGAGACCCAGTACTTC
J: TRBJ2-5
size: .
D: TRBD2
V: TRBV7-9

CDR3: CAWSLGQGPDYGYTF
DNA: TGTGCCTGGAGTTTAGGTCAGGGGCCTGATTATGGCTACACCTTC
J: TRBJ1-2
size: .
D: .
V: TRBV30

CDR3: CASSSQGAGTGELFF
DNA: TGCGCCAGCAGCTCCCAGGGGGCGGGCACCGGGGAGCTGTTTTTT
J: TRBJ2-2
size: .
D: TRBD1
V: TRBV5-1

CDR3: CASSPGTSGGRAGELFF
DNA: TGTGCCAGCAGCCCGGGGACTAGCGGGGGCCGGGCCGGGGAGCTGTTTTTT
J: TRBJ2-2
size: .
D: TRBD2
V: TRBV7-9

CDR3: CVSSSTVGGSPLHF
DNA: TGTGTCAGCAGCTCGACAGTGGGGGGATCACCCCTCCACTTT
J: TRBJ1-6
size: .
D: .
V: TRBV7-9

CDR3: CASSLGGLAVNTGELFF
DNA: TGTGCCAGCAGCTTGGGGGGCCTAGCGGTGAACACCGGGGAGCTGTTTTTT
J: TRBJ2-2
size: .
D: TRBD2
V: TRBV5-6

CDR3: CAWSARGGQPQHF
DNA: TGTGCCTGGAGTGCCCGTGGGGGCCAGCCCCAGCATTTT
J: TRBJ1-5
size: once
D: .
V: TRBV30

CDR3: CASSARDRADTQYF
DNA: TGCGCCAGCAGCGCCCGGGACAGGGCAGATACGCAGTATTTT
J: TRBJ2-3
size: .
D: TRBD1
V: TRBV5-1

CDR3: CASSVTGILNTEAFF
DNA: TGCGCCAGCAGCGTTACAGGGATTTTGAACACTGAAGCTTTCTTT
J: TRBJ1-1
size: .
D: .
V: TRBV5-1

CDR3: CASTEGGGYTF
DNA: TGTGCCAGCACGGAGGGCGGGGGCTACACCTTC
J: TRBJ1-2
size: .
D: .
V: TRBV25-1

CDR3: CASSPSTGTRGANGLTF
DNA: TGTGCCAGCAGTCCTTCGACGGGCACCAGGGGGGCCAACGGCCTGACTTTC
J: TRBJ2-6
size: .
D: .
V: TRBV27

CDR3: CASSFPPNEQFF
DNA: TGTGCCAGCAGCTTCCCCCCAAATGAGCAGTTCTTC
J: TRBJ2-1
size: few
D: .
V: TRBV7-2

CDR3: CASSEIETGGYEQYF
DNA: TGTGCCAGCAGTGAAATTGAGACAGGGGGCTACGAGCAGTACTTC
J: TRBJ2-7
size: .
D: TRBD1
V: TRBV6-1

CDR3: CASSEMDNQETQYF
DNA: TGCGCCAGCAGTGAGATGGACAACCAAGAGACCCAGTACTTC
J: TRBJ2-5
size: .
D: .
V: TRBV10-2

CDR3: CASRRYSGNTIYF
DNA: TGTGCCAGCAGGCGGTACTCTGGAAACACCATATATTTT
J: TRBJ1-3
size: .
D: .
V: TRBV2

CDR3: CASSLQGAGTDTQYF
DNA: TGTGCCAGCAGCTTACAGGGGGCTGGCACAGATACGCAGTATTTT
J: TRBJ2-3
size: .
D: TRBD1
V: TRBV5-4

CDR3: CASSVLSDYPPLHF
DNA: TGTGCCAGCAGTGTGCTCTCGGACTACCCACCCCTCCACTTT
J: TRBJ1-6
size: .
D: .
V: TRBV6-4

CDR3: CASSFSAGTGGEQYF
DNA: TGCGCCAGCAGCTTCAGCGCCGGGACAGGGGGCGAGCAGTACTTC
J: TRBJ2-7
size: .
D: TRBD1
V: TRBV5-1

CDR3: CASSFPLAIGELFF
DNA: TGTGCCAGCAGCTTCCCCTTAGCGATCGGGGAGCTGTTTTTT
J: TRBJ2-2
size: .
D: .
V: TRBV7-9

CDR3: CASSFASGDPEQFF
DNA: TGTGCCAGCAGCTTTGCTAGCGGGGACCCTGAGCAGTTCTTC
J: TRBJ2-1
size: .
D: TRBD2
V: TRBV7-2

CDR3: CASSQDTIFGGGTGNTIYF
DNA: TGCGCCAGCAGCCAAGACACCATTTTTGGGGGGGGCACTGGAAACACCATATATTTT
J: TRBJ1-3
size: .
D: .
V: TRBV4-1

CDR3: CASSPTGLGQPQHF
DNA: TGTGCCAGCAGCCCGACAGGGTTGGGCCAGCCCCAGCATTTT
J: TRBJ1-5
size: once
D: TRBD1
V: TRBV27

CDR3: CASSPQGAGVETQYF
DNA: TGTGCCAGCAGCCCGCAGGGAGCGGGGGTGGAGACCCAGTACTTC
J: TRBJ2-5
size: .
D: TRBD2
V: TRBV7-2

CDR3: CASSESTENTEAFF
DNA: TGCGCCAGCAGTGAGTCGACAGAGAACACTGAAGCTTTCTTT
J: TRBJ1-1
size: .
D: .
V: TRBV10-1

CDR3: CASSRQGAETEAFF
DNA: TGTGCCAGCAGTCGACAGGGGGCAGAGACTGAAGCTTTCTTT
J: TRBJ1-1
size: once
D: TRBD1
V: TRBV6-4

CDR3: CASRRTGGRPETQYF
DNA: TGTGCCAGCAGGAGGACAGGGGGTCGTCCAGAGACCCAGTACTTC
J: TRBJ2-5
size: .
D: TRBD1
V: TRBV6-5

CDR3: CASSSVSYEQYF
DNA: TGTGCCAGCAGCTCGGTATCCTACGAGCAGTACTTC
J: TRBJ2-7
size: .
D: .
V: TRBV5-6

CDR3: CASSTRTGELFF
DNA: TGTGCCAGTAGTACTCGGACCGGGGAGCTGTTTTTT
J: TRBJ2-2
size: .
D: .
V: TRBV19

CDR3: CASSFQSPDQYF
DNA: TGTGCCAGCAGCTTCCAATCCCCAGACCAGTACTTC
J: TRBJ2-5
size: .
D: .
V: TRBV7-2

CDR3: CASSYRDRDYGYTF
DNA: TGTGCCAGCAGCTACCGGGACAGGGACTATGGCTACACCTTC
J: TRBJ1-2
size: .
D: TRBD1
V: TRBV5-4

CDR3: CASSDTYNQPQHF
DNA: TGTGCCAGTAGTGACACCTACAATCAGCCCCAGCATTTT
J: TRBJ1-5
size: .
D: .
V: TRBV19

CDR3: CASSQDRGGYNEQFF
DNA: TGTGCCAGCAGCCAGGACAGGGGAGGCTACAATGAGCAGTTCTTC
J: TRBJ2-1
size: .
D: TRBD1
V: TRBV5-4

CDR3: CASSQGLAGGHHF
DNA: TGCGCCAGCAGCCAAGGCCTAGCGGGGGGCCACCATTTT
J: TRBJ2-3
size: .
D: TRBD2
V: TRBV4-1